Below are 18 T cell receptor beta chains sequenced from a single sample in a study of blood T cell repertoires in COVID-19. Repertoires were generated with immunoSEQ multiplex PCR, while TCRdb's copy carries only in-frame clones and drops some. The repertoire has roughly 310,000 clones, around 87% of them found once; the top ten carry approximately 4%. Sequencing was performed on peripheral blood. The origin of the receptors is a woman in her 50s with active or convalescent COVID-19.

The rearrangement links TRBV5-6 to TRBJ1-4; 12 bases are shared with TRBD1. CDR1 is SGHDT and CDR2 is YYEEEE in the germline V gene. Trimming removed 3 bases from V and 8 bases from J; junction bases left unmatched: 5. The CDR3 runs to 15 residues. The chain's CDR3 is CASSWDRGLREKLFF. The CDR3, as DNA: TGTGCCAGCAGCTGGGACAGGGGGCTTAGGGAAAAACTGTTTTTT.

This clone was seen just once. V usage is TRBV9 and J usage is TRBJ1-6; unclear D gene. Germline V gene data show CDR1 as SGDLS and CDR2 as YYNGEE. The CDR3 covers 15 residues. V lost 3 bases to trimming and J lost 7 bases, with 14 bases between them. CDR3 region: CASSGTEGFNSPLHF. DNA for the CDR3: TGTGCCAGCAGCGGGACGGAGGGTTTCAATTCACCCCTCCACTTT.

With regard to this clone: Other DNA sequences within the sample encode an identical CDR3. The CDR3 spells CASSEGGNYGYTF. Written as DNA, the CDR3 is TGTGCCAGCAGTGAAGGCGGTAACTATGGCTACACCTTC. The chain is built from TRBV2 and TRBJ1-2, with D hard to call. The V end lost 1 base, the J end lost 1 base, and 4 bases lay between the germline ends. Per the germline V gene, CDR1 is SNHLY and CDR2 is FYNNEI. The CDR3 runs to 13 residues.

The V call is TRBV12-5, the J call TRBJ2-2; no firm D call. Germline V CDR1 and CDR2: LGHNT, FRNRAP. The CDR3 is 18 amino acids. The V gene lost 0 bases and the J gene lost 0 bases, with 14 bases spanning the gap. CDR3 bases: TGTGCTAGTGGTTTGGTGCGAGTAGTGCGGCCGAACACCGGGGAGCTGTTTTTT. Translation: CASGLVRVVRPNTGELFF.

V usage is TRBV19 and J usage is TRBJ2-1; unclear D gene. Trimming stripped 6 bases from V and 7 bases from J, with 13 bases between. There are 13 residues in the CDR3. The germline V gene has CDR1 LNHDA and CDR2 SQIVND (reference sequence). In DNA, the CDR3 is TGTGCCAGTAGCCCCACCTCTAGGAATGAGCAGTTCTTC. Residues: CASSPTSRNEQFF. Combining the CDR3 with reference TRBV19 and TRBJ2-1 gives the whole variable domain DGGITQSPKYLFRKEGQNVTLSCEQNLNHDAMYWYRQDPGQGLRLIYYSQIVNDFQKGDIAEGYSVSREKKESFPLTVTSAQKNPTAFYLCASSPTSRNEQFFGPGTRLTVL.

This clone was found a few times. This chain connects TRBV3-1 (or the pseudogene TRBV3-2) to TRBJ2-5, with TRBD2 matching 8 bases. Germline CDR1 LGHDT, CDR2 YNNKEL (reference sequence). V shed 2 bases, J shed 6 bases, and the junction held 5 bases outside the gene matches. The length of the CDR3 is 14 residues. The chain's CDR3 is CASSQSGRLKTQYF. Here the CDR3 DNA reads TGTGCCAGCAGCCAAAGCGGGAGATTGAAGACCCAGTACTTC.

The chain couples TRBV9 to TRBJ2-1; 8 bases match TRBD2. CDR3 length: 15 amino acids. V shed 0 bases, J shed 4 bases, and the junction held 3 bases outside the gene matches. In germline, CDR1 is SGDLS, CDR2 YYNGEE. The CDR3 DNA sequence: TGTGCCAGCAGCGTAGCGGGAGGGCCATACAATGAGCAGTTCTTC. Its protein product is CASSVAGGPYNEQFF.

The chain carries TRBV5-6 and TRBJ1-5; maybe TRBD1 (5 bases). CDR3 size: 15 residues. Trimming removed 0 bases at V and 7 bases at J, with 14 bases between. Germline CDR1 and CDR2: SGHDT and YYEEEE. CDR3 amino acids: CASSLAGTGRQPQHF. The CDR3, as DNA: TGTGCCAGCAGCTTGGCCGGAACAGGCCGACAGCCCCAGCATTTT.

This clone was recorded once. The rearrangement uses TRBV19 and TRBJ1-3, with 7 bases matching TRBD1. CDR3 length equals 15 residues. Germline V lookup: CDR1 LNHDA, CDR2 SQIVND (reference sequence). The V and J ends lost 5 bases and 0 bases, in that order; junction bases with no gene match: 4. CDR3 region: CASSGYRGSGNTIYF. CDR3 bases: TGTGCCAGTAGTGGTTACAGGGGCTCTGGAAACACCATATATTTT. Complete variable domain (other parts from reference TRBV19 and TRBJ1-3): DGGITQSPKYLFRKEGQNVTLSCEQNLNHDAMYWYRQDPGQGLRLIYYSQIVNDFQKGDIAEGYSVSREKKESFPLTVTSAQKNPTAFYLCASSGYRGSGNTIYFGEGSWLTVV.

This clone is a singleton in its sample. The chain recombines TRBV19 with TRBJ2-1; 13 bases map to TRBD2. CDR3 size: 19 residues. CDR1 and CDR2 from the germline V gene are LNHDA and SQIVND (reference sequence). Unmatched junction bases numbered 13, after V lost 4 bases and J lost 4 bases. The CDR3 region has the DNA TGTGCCAGTAGTAGACGAACTAGCGGGGGGGCCATAAGGTACAATGAGCAGTTCTTC. It yields the protein CASSRRTSGGAIRYNEQFF.

A word on this clone: The same CDR3 also results from other DNA sequences found in this sample. The CDR3 sequence is CASSLRGTYEQYF. The CDR3 DNA follows: TGTGCCAGCAGTCTCAGGGGTACTTACGAGCAGTACTTC. This chain links TRBV27 with TRBJ2-7; tentative D call: TRBD1 (6 bases). V gave up 5 bases and J gave up 4 bases, with 12 bases separating them. Germline values: CDR1 MNHEY, CDR2 SMNVEV (reference sequence). The CDR3 has 13 amino acids.

The chain combines TRBV9 with TRBJ1-4; no clear D gene. V was clipped by 1 base and J by 12 bases, with 16 bases between them. From germline, CDR1 is SGDLS and CDR2 YYNGEE. The CDR3 is made up of 14 amino acids. The DNA of the CDR3 is TGTGCCAGCAGCGTAACGGGAAACGGAAGGGAACTGTTTTTT. This codes for CASSVTGNGRELFF.

This chain links TRBV6-5 with TRBJ1-5; no reliable D call. The germline CDR1 and CDR2 sequences are MNHEY and SVGAGI. V was pared by 7 bases and J by 3 bases, with 7 bases between. The CDR3 is 12 amino acids. CDR3 region: CASKILNQPQHF. CDR3 DNA sequence: TGTGCCAGCAAAATCCTCAATCAGCCCCAGCATTTT.

The V and J genes are TRBV7-8 and TRBJ2-3; TRBD2 is a possible D gene (6 bases). V lost 1 base and J lost 3, with 17 bases in between. This CDR3 comprises 17 residues. Per the germline V gene, CDR1 is SGHVS and CDR2 is FQNEAQ. The CDR3 loop reads CASSLGAGRGFTDTQYF. As DNA, the CDR3 is TGTGCCAGCAGCTTAGGGGCGGGACGGGGGTTTACAGATACGCAGTATTTT.

The chain is built from TRBV6-1 and TRBJ1-5, with D hard to call. V was clipped by 6 bases and J by 4 bases, with 7 bases between them. Germline CDR1 MNHNS, CDR2 SASEGT. CDR3 length: 12 residues. The CDR3 bases are TGTGCCAGCAGGTCCCAAAATCAGCCCCAGCATTTT. Translated, it gives CASRSQNQPQHF.

CDR3 in amino acids: CASSQVAGGTDTQYF. The DNA of the CDR3 is TGTGCCAGCAGCCAAGTAGCGGGAGGCACAGATACGCAGTATTTT. This rearrangement joins TRBV4-2 to TRBJ2-3; 9 bases align to TRBD2. The CDR3 has 15 amino acids. CDR1 and CDR2 from the germline V gene are LGHNA and YNFKEQ. J was trimmed by 1 base and V by 1 base; bases with no gene match: 0.

CDR3 sequence reads: CASSRPPRELGYGYTF. In DNA form, the CDR3 reads TGTGCCAGCAGCCGGCCTCCCAGGGAATTGGGCTATGGCTACACCTTC. The rearrangement links TRBV5-6 to TRBJ1-2; the D gene is possibly TRBD1 (5 bases). The V end was cut by 4 bases, the J end by 4 bases, with 20 bases between. Germline CDR1 reads SGHDT; CDR2 reads YYEEEE. The CDR3 runs 16 residues.

The chain has TRBV24-1 and TRBJ2-1; tentative D call: TRBD2 (6 bases). V shed 3 bases and J shed 12 bases, with 14 bases lying between them. Germline V gene sequence: CDR1 KGHDR, CDR2 SFDVKD. The CDR3 has 13 amino acids. CDR3 DNA: TGTGCCACCAGTGATGGGAGGTCTTCCCGGCAGTTCTTC. This gives the protein CATSDGRSSRQFF.